One TCR beta chain is described in this entry. Its target is unknown. Sequenced with the Oncomine TCR Beta short-read assay was DNA taken from cultured CD4+ T cells. TCRdb redid the calling of the PCR reads with MiXCR, one entry per CDR3 protein. Here the sample spans about 10,000 distinct CDR3 sequences, 63% being singletons. V trimming: 3 bases; J trimming: 3 bases; junction bases outside the gene matches: 4. Germline V gives CDR1 SGHNT, CDR2 YYREEE (reference sequence). The CDR3 is made up of 15 amino acids. This record comes from a study of vaccination and CD4 T cells after COVID-19. The treatment: roughly 10-day PBMC culture with coronavirus spike peptide pools or control peptides (ViraFEST assay).

Source material: CD4+ T cells from blood, cultured in vitro. This TCR derives from a human donor who had recovered from COVID-19. The rearrangement joins TRBV5-4 to TRBJ1-4; TRBD1 agrees at 8 bases. This chain's CDR3 is CASSSQGASNEKLFF. The CDR3, as DNA: TGTGCCAGCAGCTCTCAGGGGGCCTCTAATGAAAAACTGTTTTTT.